These 6 T cell receptor beta chains originate from one sample sequenced in a study of shared clonotypes between healthy human individuals. Some clones are missing from TCRdb's copy, which holds only in-frame ones; the method was immunoSEQ multiplex PCR. This sample has about 2.5 million clones, with 92% found just once. What was sequenced was naive CD4+ T cells from PBMCs. Subset in this sample: CD45RA+ positively selected. These receptors originate from a man aged 18 to 35 in good health. Some clones in this sample may be carry-over from other donors' samples.

About this clone: In the same sample, other DNA sequences code for this CDR3. The chain links TRBV5-4 to TRBJ2-3; 13 bases line up with TRBD2. Germline V gene data show CDR1 as SGHNT and CDR2 as YYREEE (reference sequence). V shed 2 bases, J shed 2 bases, and the junction held 2 bases outside the gene matches. The CDR3 has 16 residues. CDR3 region: CASSLGLAGATDTQYF. The CDR3 DNA follows: TGTGCCAGCAGCTTAGGACTAGCGGGGGCCACAGATACGCAGTATTTT.

The chain recombines TRBV5-1 with TRBJ2-1; D gene unclear. The CDR3 consists of 16 residues. CDR1 and CDR2 from the germline V gene are SGHRS and YFSETQ. V was shortened by 1 base and J by 12 bases, with 23 bases between the two germline ends. This chain's CDR3 is CASSLSRAQLLQRQFF. The CDR3 DNA reads TGCGCCAGCAGCTTGTCCCGAGCGCAGCTCCTACAAAGGCAGTTCTTC.

The V call is TRBV7-9, the J call TRBJ2-5; TRBD2 is a possible D gene (5 bases). The CDR3 has 13 residues. CDR1 and CDR2 from the germline V gene are SEHNR and FQNEAQ (reference sequence). V dropped 5 bases and J dropped 7 bases, with 14 bases sitting between them. Here the CDR3 reads CASSQDSAGTQYF. The CDR3 coding sequence is TGTGCCAGCAGCCAGGACTCGGCGGGGACCCAGTACTTC.

For this clone: The identical CDR3 is also encoded by other nucleotide sequences in the sample. The chain has TRBV7-2 and TRBJ1-1; no reliable D call. The CDR3 totals 14 residues. The germline V gene has CDR1 SGHTA and CDR2 FQGNSA. Trimming pared 1 base from V and 1 base from J, leaving 7 bases between. CDR3 residues: CASSLDRRNTEAFF. In DNA, the CDR3 is TGTGCCAGCAGCTTAGATCGACGGAACACTGAAGCTTTCTTT.

The chain employs TRBV5-1 and TRBJ2-1; 8 nucleotides line up with TRBD1. The ends lost 5 bases at V and 6 bases at J; junction bases unmatched: 7. Germline loops: CDR1 SGHRS, CDR2 YFSETQ. CDR3 length equals 14 residues. CDR3 loop: CASSGQGAPNEQFF. For the CDR3, the DNA is TGCGCCAGCAGTGGTCAGGGGGCCCCCAATGAGCAGTTCTTC. Combining the CDR3 with reference TRBV5-1 and TRBJ2-1 gives the whole variable domain KAGVTQTPRYLIKTRGQQVTLSCSPISGHRSVSWYQQTPGQGLQFLFEYFSETQRNKGNFPGRFSGRQFSNSRSEMNVSTLELGDSALYLCASSGQGAPNEQFFGPGTRLTVL.

The chain links TRBV29-1 to TRBJ1-4, with D tentatively TRBD1 (6 bases). V gave up 6 bases and J gave up 4 bases, with 15 bases separating them. The CDR3 covers 14 residues. Germline V lookup: CDR1 SQVTM, CDR2 ANQGSEA. This CDR3 is CSVASPQGNEKLFF. For the CDR3, the DNA is TGCAGCGTGGCCAGCCCACAGGGTAATGAAAAACTGTTTTTT.